The present TCR beta chain was sequenced within a study of glioma-infiltrating T cells after dendritic cell vaccination. Study-level information: Between about 2002 and 2013, patients got autologous tumor lysate-pulsed dendritic cell vaccines. Study observations and caveats: Complete blood and tumor specimen sets were limited to few patients.

Trimming took 8 bases from V and 2 from J; bases not matched to a gene: 9. The CDR3 covers 15 residues. Per germline, CDR1 SGHTA and CDR2 FQGNSA. Sequenced by immunoSEQ multiplex PCR; TCRdb stores in-frame clones only, minus some. The data show about 65,000 clones, with about 89% seen just once and roughly 12% held by the top ten. Sample time point: after dendritic cell vaccination, including at tumor progression/relapse. Remarks on this clone: No antigen is known for it.

The material was blood, obtained after dendritic cell vaccination. The TCR sequence derives from a human donor with glioblastoma. This sequence joins TRBV7-2 and TRBJ2-7, with 10 bases matching TRBD2. The CDR3 spells CASRQGLAGAYEQYF. For the CDR3, the DNA is TGTGCCAGCCGACAGGGGCTAGCGGGAGCCTACGAGCAGTACTTC.